This T cell receptor (beta chain) comes out of a study of T cell clones after liver transplantation. Sequenced by immunoSEQ multiplex PCR; TCRdb stores in-frame clones only, minus some. The profile shows about 70,000 clones, 75% to 85% of them singletons. The CDR3 runs 14 residues. With 4 bases removed from V and 2 bases from J, the gap between germline ends came to 9 bases. Per germline, CDR1 KGHSH and CDR2 LQKENI. This receptor was obtained from a human patient who received a liver transplant. Some T cells may be transferred from the graft donor. The gene calls are TRBV18 and TRBJ1-3; D uncertain. This specimen consisted of CD4+ T cells from blood, obtained 12 months after liver transplant. Here the CDR3 DNA reads TGTGCCAGCTCACTACGGGTCGCTGGAAACACCATATATTTT. Protein sequence: CASSLRVAGNTIYF.